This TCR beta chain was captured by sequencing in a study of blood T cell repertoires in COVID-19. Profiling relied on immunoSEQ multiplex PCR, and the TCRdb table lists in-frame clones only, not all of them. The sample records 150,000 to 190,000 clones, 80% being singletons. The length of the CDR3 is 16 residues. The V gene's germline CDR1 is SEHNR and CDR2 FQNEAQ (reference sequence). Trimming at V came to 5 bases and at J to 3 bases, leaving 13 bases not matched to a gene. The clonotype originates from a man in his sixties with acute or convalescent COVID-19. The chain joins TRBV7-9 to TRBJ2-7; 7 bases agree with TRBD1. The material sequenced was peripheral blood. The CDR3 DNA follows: TGTGCCAGCAGCCCCCGACAGGGAAGCTCCCTCTACGAGCAGTACTTC. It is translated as CASSPRQGSSLYEQYF.